This T cell receptor (beta chain) was found in a study of control samples from healthy donors and cancer patients (dated by TCRdb to 2020 to 2021). Turning to this clone: Its antigen is not yet known. There are no base qualities to consult, and no much larger clone falls within one base.

The library relied on the immunoSEQ multiplex PCR assay. Held by TCRdb, this immuneACCESS table contains in-frame sequences only and omits some clones. Under half of the omission traces to an unresolved V gene where checked; the cause of the rest is unknown. The sample table contains around 130,000 clones; only one count was recorded for roughly 94% of them. Around 3.6% of the sample is taken by the ten largest. V lost 1 base and J lost 5 bases, and the count of bases not matched to a germline gene is 6. CDR3 length: 16 amino acids, cysteine to phenylalanine. Of all the DNA, just the CDR3 is kept, 48 bases in frame from base 1. The germline V gene gives CDR1 as SGHRS and CDR2 as YFSETQ.

The sequence came from a man younger than 45 in good health. The sequencing sample was made of blood. Rearrangement joined TRBV5-1 to TRBJ2-2; 9 central bases correspond to TRBD1. Read as DNA, the sequence is TGCGCCAGCAGCTTGAGTGGACAGGGGCAGACCGGGGAGCTGTTTTTT. This is translated as CASSLSGQGQTGELFF.